The 17 T cell receptor beta chains presented below share a single source sample, sequenced in a study of T cell responses to AZD1222 COVID-19 vaccine. Generated by immunoSEQ multiplex PCR, the TCRdb table keeps only in-frame clones and is missing some. The sample lists approximately 180,000 clones; just over 90% were seen once. Here the sequenced sample was peripheral blood, taken on day 0 of AZD1222 vaccination. The receptors originated from an adult in good health.

This chain connects TRBV9 to TRBJ1-3; D is possibly TRBD1 (5 bases). Per germline, CDR1 SGDLS and CDR2 YYNGEE. CDR3 length: 15 residues. The ends were cut back, 4 bases at V and 2 bases at J, with 13 bases in the middle. CDR3 amino acids: CASSPSGRTGNTIYF. Written as DNA, the CDR3 is TGTGCCAGCAGCCCCTCGGGACGCACTGGAAACACCATATATTTT.

This clone was counted a single time. The CDR3 is CASSRAGGNQETQYF. The CDR3, as DNA: TGTGCCAGCAGCAGAGCGGGGGGGAACCAAGAGACCCAGTACTTC. The genes are TRBV7-6 and TRBJ2-5; 10 positions match TRBD2. The germline V gene has CDR1 SGHVS and CDR2 FNYEAQ. The ends lost 5 bases at V and 0 bases at J; junction bases unmatched: 3. The CDR3 loop spans 15 amino acids.

The rearrangement links TRBV7-2 to TRBJ2-1; TRBD2 aligns across 8 bases. The germline V gene encodes CDR1 SGHTA and CDR2 FQGNSA. V gave up 6 bases and J gave up 4 bases; unmatched junction bases: 5. This CDR3 is built from 14 residues. The CDR3 region is CASRVRGGYNEQFF. CDR3 in DNA: TGTGCCAGCAGGGTGCGCGGGGGGTACAATGAGCAGTTCTTC.

V and J are TRBV13 and TRBJ1-2; tentative D call: TRBD1 (5 bases). The germline V gene has CDR1 PRHDT and CDR2 FYEKMQ (reference sequence). Trimming took off 5 bases at V and 0 bases at J, with 16 bases between the two ends. The CDR3 loop spans 16 amino acids. The DNA of the CDR3 is TGTGCCAGCAGCAAAGGGCTGGACACAACTAACTATGGCTACACCTTC. Translating it yields CASSKGLDTTNYGYTF. Using reference TRBV13 and TRBJ1-2 for the parts outside the CDR3, the full variable domain is AAGVIQSPRHLIKEKRETATLKCYPIPRHDTVYWYQQGPGQDPQFLISFYEKMQSDKGSIPDRFSAQQFSDYHSELNMSSLELGDSALYFCASSKGLDTTNYGYTFGSGTRLTVV.

The chain uses TRBV7-8 and TRBJ1-1; possibly TRBD1 for D (6 bases). The CDR3 runs to 13 residues. Germline V gives CDR1 SGHVS, CDR2 FQNEAQ. V lost 5 bases to trimming and J lost 4 bases, with 11 bases between them. The CDR3: CASSLTGPTEAFF. In DNA form, the CDR3 reads TGTGCCAGCAGCCTAACAGGGCCCACTGAAGCTTTCTTT.

V is TRBV16 and J is TRBJ2-5; 10 bases align to TRBD2. This CDR3 contains 15 residues. Germline CDR1 and CDR2: KGHSY and FQNENV. With 0 bases clipped from V and 7 bases from J, the junction kept 5 bases outside the gene matches. This chain's CDR3 is CASSQSASGGRTQYF. CDR3 nucleotide sequence: TGTGCCAGCAGCCAATCGGCTAGCGGGGGAAGGACCCAGTACTTC.

The J gene is TRBJ1-6, the V gene TRBV10-1; TRBD1 might be the D (6 bases). Germline loops: CDR1 WNHNN, CDR2 SYGVQD (reference sequence). The CDR3 length is 16 residues. V gave up 5 bases and J gave up 4 bases, with 15 bases separating them. The CDR3 protein is CASSSRGDPYNSPLHF. For the CDR3, the DNA is TGCGCCAGCAGTTCGAGGGGGGACCCTTATAATTCACCCCTCCACTTT.

This clone was recorded once. The chain is built from TRBV11-2 and TRBJ2-1; D not certain. The CDR3 spans 12 residues. CDR1 and CDR2 from the germline V gene are SGHAT and FQNNGV. Trimming cost V 5 bases and J 5 bases, with 7 bases left between them. CDR3 loop: CASSPQNNEQFF. CDR3 coding DNA: TGTGCCAGCAGCCCCCAGAACAATGAGCAGTTCTTC.

This chain uses TRBV27 with TRBJ1-1; D perhaps matches TRBD1 (6 bases). Germline CDR1 MNHEY, CDR2 SMNVEV (reference sequence). CDR3 size: 17 residues. Between the trimmed V and J ends, which lost 1 base and 0 bases, there was a span of 15 bases. The CDR3 here is CASSLLAGGPVNTEAFF. The DNA of the CDR3 is TGTGCCAGCAGTTTATTAGCCGGGGGCCCTGTGAACACTGAAGCTTTCTTT.

This sequence joins TRBV5-4 and TRBJ2-5, with 7 bases fitting TRBD1. Germline V CDR1 and CDR2: SGHNT, YYREEE (reference sequence). This CDR3 has 12 residues. The ends lost 5 bases at V and 3 bases at J; junction bases unmatched: 1. The DNA of the CDR3 is TGTGCCAGCAGAGGACAGGAAGAGACCCAGTACTTC. This encodes CASRGQEETQYF.

This chain links TRBV6-2 or TRBV6-3 with TRBJ1-5; a possible D gene is TRBD1 (6 bases). Deletions cut 0 bases from V and 3 bases from J, with 15 bases between. CDR3 length: 17 amino acids. Germline V CDR1 and CDR2: MNHEY, SVGEGT. CDR3: CASSYSTGQRFNQPQHF. The CDR3, as DNA: TGTGCCAGCAGTTACTCGACTGGACAGCGATTCAATCAGCCCCAGCATTTT.

The chain is built from TRBV24-1 and TRBJ1-1; possible D gene TRBD1, 6 bases. Germline loops: CDR1 KGHDR, CDR2 SFDVKD. V lost 3 bases and J 5 bases, leaving 9 bases between the germline ends. This CDR3 has 13 residues. This CDR3 is CATSDVQGTEAFF. The CDR3 coding sequence is TGTGCCACCAGTGATGTACAGGGTACTGAAGCTTTCTTT.

The J gene is TRBJ1-6, the V gene TRBV11-2, with TRBD1 identical over 7 bases. In germline, CDR1 is SGHAT, CDR2 FQNNGV. The CDR3 is 14 residues long. V lost 5 bases to trimming and J lost 10 bases; unmatched junction nucleotides: 8. The CDR3: CASSEDRVRSPLHF. CDR3 DNA: TGTGCCAGCAGCGAAGACAGGGTACGCTCACCCCTCCACTTT. The full variable domain, its missing parts supplied by reference TRBV11-2 and TRBJ1-6, is EAGVAQSPRYKIIEKRQSVAFWCNPISGHATLYWYQQILGQGPKLLIQFQNNGVVDDSQLPKDRFSAERLKGVDSTLKIQPAKLEDSAVYLCASSEDRVRSPLHFGNGTRLTVT.

The rearrangement uses TRBV5-8 and TRBJ1-1; D unresolved. Trimming took 4 bases from V and 4 from J, leaving 8 bases between them. This CDR3 contains 12 residues. CDR1 and CDR2 (germline): SGHTS, YDEGEE. CDR3 nucleotides: TGTGCCAGCAGCGCCGACCGCACTGAAGCTTTCTTT. Residues: CASSADRTEAFF.

V is TRBV6-1 and J is TRBJ2-2; no reliable D call. This CDR3 spans 13 amino acids. Trimming removed 0 bases from V and 6 bases from J, with 5 bases in between. From germline, CDR1 is MNHNS and CDR2 SASEGT. The CDR3 coding sequence is TGTGCCAGCAGTGAAGCCCACGCCGGGGAGCTGTTTTTT. Amino acid sequence: CASSEAHAGELFF.

The chain carries TRBV9 and TRBJ2-1, with 8 nucleotides matching TRBD2. The CDR3 runs 20 residues. Germline V gene data show CDR1 as SGDLS and CDR2 as YYNGEE. Trimming took 3 bases from V and 0 from J; bases not matched to a gene: 17. CDR3 region: CASSGTTSLAGPSSYNEQFF. As DNA, the CDR3 is TGTGCCAGCAGCGGGACTACCTCATTAGCGGGGCCAAGCTCCTACAATGAGCAGTTCTTC.

The chain is built from TRBV5-1 and TRBJ2-5; TRBD2 matches 10 bases. The V segment lost 2 bases and the J segment 5 bases; nucleotides outside the gene matches: 15. CDR1 SGHRS and CDR2 YFSETQ come from the germline V gene. This CDR3 has 18 residues. In DNA form, the CDR3 reads TGCGCCAGCAGCTTCAAGGATACAGCGGGGGGGCCTCGGGAGACCCAGTACTTC. As protein: CASSFKDTAGGPRETQYF.